What follows are 9 T cell receptor beta chains derived from one specimen sequenced in a study of cytomegalovirus exposure and HLA in healthy donors. The PCR employed 60 Vbeta primers together with 13 Jbeta primers. Some clones are missing from TCRdb's copy, which holds only in-frame ones; the method was immunoSEQ multiplex PCR. The table records some 150,000 clones, approximately 8.9% of them present only once. The sequencing sample was made of PBMCs. These receptors were taken from a woman in her forties in good health and CMV-seropositive.

This clone was detected only a few times. This chain joins TRBV5-1 and TRBJ2-2; TRBD1 is a possible D gene (6 bases). Germline CDR1 is SGHRS and CDR2 is YFSETQ. CDR3 length: 15 residues. The V end was cut by 3 bases, the J end by 10 bases, with 19 bases between. This CDR3 is CASSSGTGQHAELFF. The CDR3 bases are TGCGCCAGCAGCTCGGGTACAGGACAGCACGCGGAGCTGTTTTTT.

This clone was counted between two and nine times. V usage is TRBV6-4 and J usage is TRBJ1-1; no clear D. CDR1 is MRHNA, CDR2 SNTAGT, per germline. Trimming removed 4 bases at V and 1 base at J, with 7 bases between. CDR3 length equals 13 residues. CDR3 in DNA: TGTGCCAGCAGTGGCGGCCGGAACACTGAAGCTTTCTTT. This codes for CASSGGRNTEAFF.

The chain joins TRBV9 to TRBJ2-7; TRBD2 aligns across 9 bases. The CDR3 is made up of 16 amino acids. With 0 bases clipped from V and 2 bases from J, the junction kept 6 bases outside the gene matches. In germline, CDR1 is SGDLS, CDR2 YYNGEE. The DNA for the CDR3 is TGTGCCAGCAGCGTAGCGGAAGCGGGGGGCCCCTACGAGCAGTACTTC. As protein: CASSVAEAGGPYEQYF.

This clone has just a few counts. CDR3 nucleotides: TGTGCCAGCAGTGAAGACAGGGGGCCCATATCCTACGAGCAGTACTTC. It translates to CASSEDRGPISYEQYF. V gene TRBV2 combines with J gene TRBJ2-7; 9 bases are a match to TRBD1. The CDR3 has 16 residues. Germline assignment: CDR1 SNHLY and CDR2 FYNNEI. V lost 1 base, J lost 1 base, and 5 bases stayed unmatched.

For the CDR3, the DNA is TGTGCCAGCAGCCTTCTCGGGACCTACGAGCAGTACTTC. Amino acids: CASSLLGTYEQYF. This sequence joins TRBV5-8 and TRBJ2-7, with D perhaps matching TRBD2 (5 bases). V dropped 4 bases and J dropped 2 bases, with 10 bases sitting between them. Germline values: CDR1 SGHTS, CDR2 YDEGEE. The CDR3 spans 13 residues. Full variable domain (rest looked up from reference TRBV5-8 and TRBJ2-7): EAGVTQSPTHLIKTRGQQATLRCSPISGHTSVYWYQQALGLGLQFLLWYDEGEERNRGNFPPRFSGRQFPNYSSELNVNALELEDSALYLCASSLLGTYEQYFGPGTRLTVT.

A few counts support this clone. The chain carries TRBV2 and TRBJ1-2; D remains unclear. Trimming stripped 10 bases from V and 6 bases from J, with 18 bases between. Germline V gene data show CDR1 as SNHLY and CDR2 as FYNNEI. The CDR3 length is 13 residues. CDR3 amino acids: CATPVRSYDGYTF. As DNA, the CDR3 is TGTGCCACCCCAGTGAGGAGCTACGATGGCTACACCTTC.

There are a few counts of this clone. The rearrangement links TRBV11-2 to TRBJ1-1, with D perhaps matching TRBD1 (5 bases). V lost 2 bases, J lost 0 bases, and 16 bases lay in between. Germline V gives CDR1 SGHAT, CDR2 FQNNGV. The CDR3 spans 17 residues. CDR3 loop: CASSLQFGGPLNTEAFF. CDR3 bases: TGTGCCAGCAGCTTACAATTCGGGGGACCGCTGAACACTGAAGCTTTCTTT.

V and J are TRBV5-1 and TRBJ2-7; the D is unclear. Between the trimmed V and J ends, which lost 0 bases and 4 bases, there was a span of 8 bases. The CDR3 sequence is 13 residues long. Germline V CDR1 and CDR2: SGHRS, YFSETQ. The CDR3 region is CASSLAFSYEQYF. Written as DNA, the CDR3 is TGCGCCAGCAGCTTGGCCTTCTCGTACGAGCAGTACTTC. The entire variable domain, with the rest obtained from reference TRBV5-1 and TRBJ2-7, is as follows: KAGVTQTPRYLIKTRGQQVTLSCSPISGHRSVSWYQQTPGQGLQFLFEYFSETQRNKGNFPGRFSGRQFSNSRSEMNVSTLELGDSALYLCASSLAFSYEQYFGPGTRLTVT.

This clone has a handful of counts. V is TRBV7-9 and J is TRBJ2-7; D is unclear. This CDR3 comprises 13 residues. Trimming shortened V by 5 bases and J by 2 bases, and 10 bases separated the two germline ends. CDR1 is SEHNR and CDR2 is FQNEAQ in the germline V gene (reference sequence). CDR3: CASSAELPYEQYF. CDR3 DNA sequence: TGTGCCAGCAGCGCGGAGCTCCCCTACGAGCAGTACTTC.